This section outlines one T cell receptor (beta chain) sequence together with its context. No cognate antigen has been identified for it. There are no base qualities to consult, and no much larger clone falls within one base. This record belongs to a study of shared clonotypes between healthy human individuals (dated by TCRdb to the early 2020s). With regard to the full study: A few men and two women, aged 18 to 49 years, made up the cohort. Libraries were prepared and TCR repertoires were sequenced by different laboratories using diverse techniques, in order to increase sequencing depth and limit assay-specific biases. For each donor, three plates each were used for CD4 naive and CD4 memory, two plates were used for CD8 naive, and one plate was used for CD8 memory. To estimate repertoire size and how much clonotype sharing occurs between individuals, the study deeply sequenced the blood TCR repertoires of 4 to 6 healthy adults. Between about 0.85 and 9.5 billion PBMCs per donor were obtained by leukapheresis. The full study reports these points: The small number of donors limited the genetic and exposure-history diversity represented. Sampling was restricted to blood, and TCR repertoires in tissues likely differ from the TCR repertoires found in blood. Pairwise subsampling led to the expectation that sequencing depth would affect the degree of clonotype sharing among donors. Compared with non-shared clonotypes, the clonotypes found in all four sorted-subset donors had higher generation probabilities. Roughly 5.2% of naive CD4, roughly 3.6% of naive CD8, approximately 2% of memory CD4, and approximately 0.39% of memory CD8 clonotypes were shared across several donors. Rarefaction of sorted-subset datasets indicated incomplete sequencing despite the large sequencing depth. Naive subsets generally had larger estimated clonotype richness than memory subsets.

TCR CDR3 regions were amplified from genomic DNA by multiplex PCR using the deep immunoSEQ assay. Extracted genomic DNA from each cell subset was spread evenly across all wells of several immunoSEQ 96-well plates, with each plate serving as a replicate. For sorted subsets, around 200 ng genomic DNA, equal to about 30,000 T cell genomes, was loaded into each replicate PCR. The purified libraries were quantified using a Qubit 3.0 fluorometer, sized with a Bioanalyzer 2100, and then quantified again using the KAPA Library Quantification kit. Every immunoSEQ 96-well plate was sequenced on a separate single-read 150-cycle Illumina NextSeq 550 flow cell. The study's own analysis went as follows. Because the immunoSEQ output held only junctional sequences and lacked quality scores, the filtering could not match the filtering applied to full-length reads. To assign V/J genes and CDR3, sequences were annotated against IMGT germline references using PyIR, a Python wrapper for IgBLAST v1.9. Any read was removed if the V/J assignment was weak (E-value above 1e-6), the CDR3 was missing, or the read contained stop codons, out-of-frame junctions, or ambiguous translated residues. V3J clonotypes were defined as sequences sharing the same inferred V gene, J gene, and CDR3 amino acid sequence. The percentage overlap between two repertoires was calculated by dividing the number of shared unique clonotypes by the size of the smaller repertoire. Richness of each repertoire was evaluated using RTK rarefaction, the Chao1 estimator, and Recon v2.1 estimates of unobserved clonotypes. Generation probabilities for all TCRbeta clonotypes obtained by the gDNA method from a handful of donors were computed using OLGA. What TCRdb holds here is the immuneACCESS table cut down to in-frame rearrangements. Part of the clones is not present; checked against another copy, under half of the missing clones reflect an unresolved V gene, and the others are unexplained. V and J calls and clone size follow that table, whereas D and trimming were derived from the DNA. The sample has around 580,000 clones on record, 95% to 98% of them singletons. The top ten hold more than 0.3% of the sample.

CD8 naive samples were CD45RO-negative cells positively selected for CCR7, giving a CD45RA+CCR7+ population that excluded TemRA cells. Donors were healthy HIV-negative adults with no recently reported acute infections or vaccinations. Every donor was a Caucasian adult living in Nashville, Tennessee, USA. Blood was collected by leukapheresis, and PBMCs were isolated by Ficoll-Histopaque density gradient centrifugation and then cryopreserved in liquid nitrogen vapor phase. Analytical flow cytometry was used to check the purity and quantity of every magnetically sorted T cell population. Genomic DNA was isolated from every sorted fraction and measured by UV absorbance on a Nanodrop 2000c. The CDR3 has 15 amino acids, counting the end cysteine and phenylalanine. Only CDR3 DNA is held: 45 bases, read in frame from base 1. Via the germline V gene, CDR1 is MDHEN and CDR2 SYDVKM. Cut back by 1 base and 0 bases, the V and J ends lie 7 bases apart.

The receptor was isolated from a man aged 30 to 45 in good health. Source material: naive CD8+ T cells sorted from blood. Per the publication, the cell subset or site label means: CD45RA+CCR7+. The sequence joins TRBV28 to TRBJ2-4; there is no confident call for the D gene. The CDR3 corresponds to CASSLLAEAKNIQYF. The DNA sequence follows: TGTGCCAGCAGTTTATTGGCCGAAGCCAAAAACATTCAGTACTTC.